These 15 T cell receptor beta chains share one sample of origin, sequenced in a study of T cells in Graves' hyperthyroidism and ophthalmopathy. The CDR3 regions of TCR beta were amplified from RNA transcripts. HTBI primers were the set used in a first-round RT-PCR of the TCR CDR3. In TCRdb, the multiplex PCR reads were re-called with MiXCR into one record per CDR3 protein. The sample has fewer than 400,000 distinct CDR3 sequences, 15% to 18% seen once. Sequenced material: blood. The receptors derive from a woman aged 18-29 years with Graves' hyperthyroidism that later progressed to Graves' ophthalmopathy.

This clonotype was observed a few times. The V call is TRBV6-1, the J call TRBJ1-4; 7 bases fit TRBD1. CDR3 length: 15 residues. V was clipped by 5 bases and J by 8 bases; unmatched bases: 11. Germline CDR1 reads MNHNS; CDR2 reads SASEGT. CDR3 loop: CASSNYRGLGEKLFF. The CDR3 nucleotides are TGTGCCAGCAGTAATTACAGGGGATTAGGCGAAAAACTGTTTTTT.

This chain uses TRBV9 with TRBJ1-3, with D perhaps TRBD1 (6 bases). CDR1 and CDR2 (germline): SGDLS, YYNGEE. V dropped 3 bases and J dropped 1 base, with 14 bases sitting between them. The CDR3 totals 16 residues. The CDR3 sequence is CASSGNTGPSGNTIYF. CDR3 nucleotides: TGTGCCAGCAGCGGAAATACAGGGCCTTCTGGAAACACCATATATTTT. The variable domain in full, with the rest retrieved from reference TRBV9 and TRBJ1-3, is DSGVTQTPKHLITATGQRVTLRCSPRSGDLSVYWYQQSLDQGLQFLIQYYNGEERAKGNILERFSAQQFPDLHSELNLSSLELGDSALYFCASSGNTGPSGNTIYFGEGSWLTVV.

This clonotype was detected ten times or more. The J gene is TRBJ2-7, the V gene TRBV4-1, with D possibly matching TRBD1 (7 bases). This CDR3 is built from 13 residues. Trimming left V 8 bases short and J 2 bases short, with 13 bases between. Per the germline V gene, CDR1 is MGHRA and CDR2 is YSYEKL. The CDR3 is CASGAGQPYEQYF. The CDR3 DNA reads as TGCGCCAGCGGGGCGGGACAGCCCTACGAGCAGTACTTC.

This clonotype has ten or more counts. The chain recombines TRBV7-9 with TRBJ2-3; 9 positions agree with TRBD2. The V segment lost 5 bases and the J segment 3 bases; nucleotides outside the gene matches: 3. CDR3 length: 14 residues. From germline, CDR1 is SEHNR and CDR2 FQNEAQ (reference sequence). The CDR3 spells CASSASGRTDTQYF. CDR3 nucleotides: TGTGCCAGCAGCGCGAGCGGGAGGACAGATACGCAGTATTTT.

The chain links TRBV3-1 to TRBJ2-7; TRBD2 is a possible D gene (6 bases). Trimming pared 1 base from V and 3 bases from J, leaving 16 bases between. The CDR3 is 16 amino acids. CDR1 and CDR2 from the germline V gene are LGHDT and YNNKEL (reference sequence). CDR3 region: CASSQAGRREYYEQYF. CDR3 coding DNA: TGTGCCAGCAGCCAAGCAGGGAGGAGAGAATACTACGAGCAGTACTTC.

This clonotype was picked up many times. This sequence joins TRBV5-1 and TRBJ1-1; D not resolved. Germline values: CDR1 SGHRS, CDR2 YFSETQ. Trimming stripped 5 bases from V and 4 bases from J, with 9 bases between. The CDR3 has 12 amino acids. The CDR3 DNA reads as TGCGCCAGCAGGGGTTCGGGCACTGAAGCTTTCTTT. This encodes CASRGSGTEAFF.

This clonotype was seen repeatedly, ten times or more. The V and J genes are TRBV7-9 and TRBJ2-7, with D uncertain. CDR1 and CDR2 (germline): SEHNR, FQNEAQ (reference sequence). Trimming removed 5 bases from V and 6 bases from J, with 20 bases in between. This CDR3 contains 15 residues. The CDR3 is CASSPSRPGVFEQYF. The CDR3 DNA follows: TGTGCCAGCAGCCCCTCTCGGCCTGGAGTCTTCGAGCAGTACTTC.

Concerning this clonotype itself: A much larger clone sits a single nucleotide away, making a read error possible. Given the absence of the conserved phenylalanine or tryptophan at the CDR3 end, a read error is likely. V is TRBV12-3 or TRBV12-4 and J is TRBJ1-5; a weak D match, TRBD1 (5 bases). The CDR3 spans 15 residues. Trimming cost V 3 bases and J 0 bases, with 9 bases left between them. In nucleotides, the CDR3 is TGTGCCAGCAGTTTCTTGGGGGTTAGCAATCAGCCCCAGCATCTT. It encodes CASSFLGVSNQPQHL.

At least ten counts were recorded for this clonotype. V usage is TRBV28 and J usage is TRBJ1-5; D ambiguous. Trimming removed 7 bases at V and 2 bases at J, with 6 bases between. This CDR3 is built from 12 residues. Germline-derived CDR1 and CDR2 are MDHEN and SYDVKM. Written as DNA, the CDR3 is TGTGCCAGCACCCCAGGCAATCAGCCCCAGCATTTT. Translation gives CASTPGNQPQHF.

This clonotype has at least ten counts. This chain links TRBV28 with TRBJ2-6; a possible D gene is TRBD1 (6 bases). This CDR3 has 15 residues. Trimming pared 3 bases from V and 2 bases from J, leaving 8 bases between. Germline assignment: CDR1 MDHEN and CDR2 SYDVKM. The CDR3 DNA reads TGTGCCAGCAGTTTGTGGGGGCCTGGGGCCAACGTCCTGACTTTC. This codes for CASSLWGPGANVLTF.

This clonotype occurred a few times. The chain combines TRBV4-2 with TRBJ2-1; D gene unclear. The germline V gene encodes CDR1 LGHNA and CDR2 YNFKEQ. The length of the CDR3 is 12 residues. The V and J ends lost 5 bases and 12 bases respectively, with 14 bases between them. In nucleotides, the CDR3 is TGTGCCAGCAGCTCTCACCTAGGCCTGCAGTTCTTC. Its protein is CASSSHLGLQFF.

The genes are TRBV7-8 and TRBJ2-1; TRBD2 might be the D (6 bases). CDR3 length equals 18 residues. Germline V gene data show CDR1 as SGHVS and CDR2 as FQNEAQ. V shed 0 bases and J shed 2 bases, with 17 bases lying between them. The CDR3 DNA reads TGTGCCAGCAGCTTAGCGCTGGGGGAGGCCGAGACCTACAATGAGCAGTTCTTC. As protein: CASSLALGEAETYNEQFF.

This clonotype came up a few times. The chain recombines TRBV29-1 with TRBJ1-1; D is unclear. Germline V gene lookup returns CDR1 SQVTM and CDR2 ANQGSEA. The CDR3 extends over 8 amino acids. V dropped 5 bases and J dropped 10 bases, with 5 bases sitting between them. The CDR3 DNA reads TGCAGCGTTCCGGCAGCTTTCTTT. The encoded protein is CSVPAAFF.

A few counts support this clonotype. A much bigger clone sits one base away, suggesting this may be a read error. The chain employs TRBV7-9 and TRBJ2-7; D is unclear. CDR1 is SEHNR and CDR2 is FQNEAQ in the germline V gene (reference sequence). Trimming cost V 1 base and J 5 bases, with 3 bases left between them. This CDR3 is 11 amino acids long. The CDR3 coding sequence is TGTGCCAGCAGCTTAGACCACGAGCAGTACTTC. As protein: CASSLDHEQYF.

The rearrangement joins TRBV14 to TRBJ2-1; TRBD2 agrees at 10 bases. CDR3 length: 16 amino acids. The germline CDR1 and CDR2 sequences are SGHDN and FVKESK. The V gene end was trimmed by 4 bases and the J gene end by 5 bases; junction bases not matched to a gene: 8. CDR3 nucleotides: TGTGCCAGCAGCCTCCCGAGGACTAGCGGAGACAATGAGCAGTTCTTC. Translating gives CASSLPRTSGDNEQFF. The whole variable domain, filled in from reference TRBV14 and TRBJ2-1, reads EAGVTQFPSHSVIEKGQTVTLRCDPISGHDNLYWYRRVMGKEIKFLLHFVKESKQDESGMPNNRFLAERTGGTYSTLKVQPAELEDSGVYFCASSLPRTSGDNEQFFGPGTRLTVL.